The clone carrying this T cell receptor beta chain was counted between two and nine times. The sample is drawn from a study of blood T cells in healthy people across ages. In the study overall: T cells yielded about one barcoded beta molecule per two cells through template switching.

Healthy Caucasian individuals from Russia aged roughly 6 to 90 served as donors. The authors isolated at least 6.5 million PBMCs per sample. A second 7 to 11 cycle PCR used barcoded and J-beta primers. Each cDNA was tagged by a template-switch adaptor containing 12 random nucleotides. One entry per CDR3 protein results from TCRdb running MiXCR on the 5' RACE reads. The sample includes over 1.5 million distinct CDR3 sequences, about 49% seen only once; the top ten take roughly 2%. The origin of this receptor is a woman aged 40 to 50 in good health. The sequenced sample was blood.

The CDR3 bases are TGTGCCAGCAGTGCGGACAGGAGGAATTCACCCCTCCACTTT. Translating it yields CASSADRRNSPLHF. This chain connects TRBV12-3 or TRBV12-4 to TRBJ1-6; 7 nucleotides match TRBD1. With V trimmed by 5 bases and J by 7 bases, 5 bases remained unmatched. The CDR3 extends over 14 amino acids.